These 25 T cell receptor beta chains share one sample of origin, sequenced in a study of response to subunit inactivated influenza vaccine listed by TCRdb under 2018. Receptors were amplified or captured by RT-PCR. TCRdb records Illumina HiSeq 2500 as the sequencer. TCRdb took the public reads, trimmed them with fastp at Q25, ran MiXCR for clone calling and kept in-frame beta chains. One record per CDR3 amino acid sequence lists the most common genes and DNA. The sample profile shows around 580,000 distinct CDR3 sequences; around 13% of them were found once. Approximately 12% of the sample goes to the ten largest clones. Sequences were derived from PBMCs from blood, sampled 11 to 12 days after vaccination. All receptors derive from a man aged 45-65 years who received an inactivated influenza vaccine. Donor details come from another sample of the same person, matched by shared clones.

This clonotype was observed many times. The J gene is TRBJ1-4, the V gene TRBV12-3 or TRBV12-4; no clear D. CDR3 length: 14 amino acids. V was trimmed by 2 bases and J by 4 bases, leaving 8 bases between them. CDR3 sequence reads: CASSLIGINEKLFF. CDR3 DNA sequence: TGTGCCAGCAGTTTAATAGGGATTAATGAAAAACTGTTTTTT.

V gene TRBV7-9 combines with J gene TRBJ2-7, with no clear D. Trimming shortened V by 6 bases and J by 3 bases, and 18 bases separated the two germline ends. This CDR3 spans 15 amino acids. Germline CDR1 and CDR2: SEHNR and FQNEAQ (reference sequence). The CDR3 sequence: CASSSISRSHYEQYF. CDR3 bases: TGTGCCAGCAGTTCTATTAGCAGGAGCCACTACGAGCAGTACTTC.

This clonotype appeared a few times. CDR3 DNA sequence: TGTGCCACCAGTGTAAGAGGGGGGGCCTACAATGAGCAGTTCTTC. Translated: CATSVRGGAYNEQFF. The chain links TRBV24-1 to TRBJ2-1, with a tentative D call TRBD2 (7 bases). This CDR3 comprises 15 residues. Germline lookup yields CDR1 KGHDR and CDR2 SFDVKD. Trimming took 5 bases from V and 2 from J, leaving 12 bases between them.

The chain carries TRBV12-3 or TRBV12-4 and TRBJ1-1, with 10 positions matching TRBD1. The J segment lost 0 bases and the V segment lost 1 base, leaving 8 bases of the junction unmatched. This CDR3 region has 18 residues. CDR3 protein: CASSLGQGARSMNTEAFF. The CDR3 bases are TGTGCCAGCAGTTTAGGACAGGGGGCGAGAAGTATGAACACTGAAGCTTTCTTT.

This clonotype was seen only a few times. V is TRBV19 and J is TRBJ1-1, with D perhaps matching TRBD1 (5 bases). Looked up from germline, CDR1 is LNHDA and CDR2 is SQIVND (reference sequence). The CDR3 is made up of 13 amino acids. With 3 bases removed from V and 5 bases from J, the gap between germline ends came to 10 bases. CDR3 region: CASSITRATEAFF. The CDR3 DNA reads as TGTGCCAGTAGTATTACCAGGGCTACTGAAGCTTTCTTT.

This chain joins TRBV6-1 and TRBJ1-1, with D possibly being TRBD1 (5 bases). The germline CDR1 and CDR2 sequences are MNHNS and SASEGT. Trimming stripped 8 bases from V and 4 bases from J, with 17 bases between. The CDR3 is 14 amino acids. CDR3 loop: CASCWGSVSTEAFF. CDR3 DNA sequence: TGTGCCAGCTGCTGGGGCAGTGTAAGCACTGAAGCTTTCTTT.

This clonotype was found a few times. The rearrangement links TRBV20-1 to TRBJ2-6; the match to TRBD1 covers 7 bases. The CDR3 is 18 residues long. CDR1 and CDR2 (germline): DFQATT, SNEGSKA (reference sequence). The V segment lost 2 bases and the J segment 0 bases; nucleotides outside the gene matches: 10. Written as DNA, the CDR3 is TGCAGTGCTAGAAGACAGGGTCTATCTAGCTCTGGGGCCAACGTCCTGACTTTC. Protein product: CSARRQGLSSSGANVLTF.

In this sample, this clonotype turned up many times. The rearrangement links TRBV20-1 to TRBJ2-5; 13 bases are shared with TRBD2. The CDR3 is 12 amino acids. Per the germline V gene, CDR1 is DFQATT and CDR2 is SNEGSKA (reference sequence). The junction had 3 bases not matched to a gene; V was cut back by 5 bases and J by 9 bases. The CDR3 loop is CSARTSGSAQYF. The CDR3 nucleotides read TGCAGTGCTCGGACTAGCGGGAGTGCCCAGTACTTC.

This clonotype was observed a few times. The chain links TRBV7-2 to TRBJ2-2; TRBD1 matches at 9 bases. Germline-derived CDR1 and CDR2 are SGHTA and FQGNSA. The V and J ends lost 6 bases and 4 bases, in that order; junction bases with no gene match: 9. The CDR3 contains 16 residues. CDR3 sequence (DNA): TGTGCCAGCAGACAGAGGACAGGGGCTGGCACCGGGGAGCTGTTTTTT. Translation: CASRQRTGAGTGELFF.

This clonotype was detected many times. The J gene is TRBJ2-1, the V gene TRBV10-3; 10 nucleotides align to TRBD1. The CDR3 is 14 amino acids. Germline V gene sequence: CDR1 ENHRY, CDR2 SYGVKD. V dropped 10 bases and J dropped 10; count of bases not matched to a gene: 13. CDR3 sequence (DNA): TGTGCCACCAAGGCAGGGACAGGGGTGTGGGAGCAGTTCTTC. Its translation: CATKAGTGVWEQFF.

This chain joins TRBV7-9 and TRBJ2-5; D is possibly TRBD2 (6 bases). Germline CDR1 SEHNR, CDR2 FQNEAQ (reference sequence). Trimming took off 4 bases at V and 3 bases at J, with 12 bases between the two ends. CDR3 length: 14 residues. This chain's CDR3 is CASSSRDWEETQYF. The CDR3 nucleotides are TGTGCCAGCAGCTCTCGGGACTGGGAAGAGACCCAGTACTTC.

This chain uses TRBV4-3 with TRBJ1-2, with 7 bases aligning to TRBD1. V lost 3 bases and J lost 1; bases outside the gene matches: 5. The CDR3 spans 15 residues. Per the germline V gene, CDR1 is LGHNA and CDR2 is YSLEER. CDR3: CASSQGAGGNYGYTF. Here the CDR3 DNA reads TGCGCCAGCAGCCAGGGAGCAGGGGGTAACTATGGCTACACCTTC.

This clonotype was counted only a few times. V is TRBV15 and J is TRBJ2-7; D uncertain. CDR3 length: 14 residues. V lost 1 base, J lost 3 bases, and 10 bases lay in between. The germline V gene has CDR1 LNHNV and CDR2 YYDKDF (reference sequence). The CDR3 sequence is CATSRARGLYEQYF. DNA for the CDR3: TGTGCCACCAGCAGAGCACGTGGCCTCTACGAGCAGTACTTC.

In this sample, this clonotype turned up a few times. The chain has TRBV6-5 and TRBJ2-2; TRBD2 aligns across 7 bases. The V gene end was trimmed by 0 bases and the J gene end by 2 bases; junction bases not matched to a gene: 3. Per the germline V gene, CDR1 is MNHEY and CDR2 is SVGAGI. This CDR3 has 16 residues. DNA of the CDR3: TGTGCCAGCAGTTACTCCCGGGGGGTCAACACCGGGGAGCTGTTTTTT. Residues: CASSYSRGVNTGELFF.

The V and J genes are TRBV4-2 and TRBJ2-3; tentative D call: TRBD1 (5 bases). Trimming shortened V by 4 bases and J by 2 bases, and 22 bases separated the two germline ends. Germline CDR1 is LGHNA and CDR2 is YNFKEQ. This CDR3 spans 18 amino acids. CDR3 region: CASSRKKAIAGATDTQYF. DNA of the CDR3: TGTGCCAGCAGCCGAAAAAAAGCTATAGCTGGGGCCACAGATACGCAGTATTTT.

This clonotype was detected many times. CDR3 loop: CASSLRTVKRYEQYF. The CDR3 region has the DNA TGCGCCAGCAGCTTGAGGACGGTGAAACGCTACGAGCAGTACTTC. This chain links TRBV5-1 with TRBJ2-7; no reliable D call. Trimming removed 1 base at V and 3 bases at J, with 14 bases between. Germline V gene data show CDR1 as SGHRS and CDR2 as YFSETQ. There are 15 residues in the CDR3.

The gene calls are TRBV5-1 and TRBJ1-1, with D possibly TRBD1 on 5 matching bases. The CDR3 totals 15 residues. From germline, CDR1 is SGHRS and CDR2 YFSETQ. Trimming cost V 4 bases and J 0 bases, with 13 bases left between them. The CDR3: CASSPTTVMNTEAFF. For the CDR3, the DNA is TGCGCCAGCAGCCCTACGACAGTTATGAACACTGAAGCTTTCTTT.

The chain links TRBV6-2 or TRBV6-3 to TRBJ1-1; the D is unclear. V was clipped by 5 bases and J by 6 bases, with 10 bases between them. Germline assignment: CDR1 MNHEY and CDR2 SVGEGT. CDR3 length: 12 amino acids. CDR3 bases: TGTGCCAGCAGTCACAGTTGGCCTGAAGCTTTCTTT. Its protein product is CASSHSWPEAFF.

In its sample, this clonotype was seen a few times. V usage is TRBV20-1 and J usage is TRBJ2-5; D call uncertain. CDR3 size: 14 residues. Germline CDR1 reads DFQATT; CDR2 reads SNEGSKA (reference sequence). With 6 bases removed from V and 4 bases from J, the gap between germline ends came to 18 bases. The CDR3 loop reads CSASSWVGRETQYF. CDR3 bases: TGCAGTGCCTCCTCCTGGGTCGGCCGAGAGACCCAGTACTTC.

This clonotype came up a few times. The rearrangement uses TRBV6-1 and TRBJ2-7; TRBD1 matches 12 bases. The CDR3 has 15 amino acids. Losses at the gene ends were 5 bases for V and 7 bases for J; bases not matched to a gene: 9. Germline values: CDR1 MNHNS, CDR2 SASEGT. Here the CDR3 reads CASSQPGQGAREQYF. CDR3 nucleotides: TGTGCCAGCAGTCAGCCGGGACAGGGGGCTCGGGAGCAGTACTTC.

The sample holds many counts of this clonotype. The chain employs TRBV7-2 and TRBJ1-6; D not resolved. V gave up 3 bases and J gave up 9 bases, with 6 bases separating them. Germline CDR1 SGHTA, CDR2 FQGNSA. This CDR3 spans 12 amino acids. The CDR3: CASSFQTSPLHF. The DNA of the CDR3 is TGTGCCAGCAGCTTTCAGACTTCACCCCTCCACTTT.

This clonotype was observed a few times. Written as DNA, the CDR3 is TGTGCCACCAGCGGGACTAGCTTCTACAATGAGCAGTTCTTC. Its translation: CATSGTSFYNEQFF. This sequence joins TRBV24-1 and TRBJ2-1, with TRBD2 matching over 9 bases. V lost 7 bases, J lost 3 bases, and 3 bases stayed unmatched. This CDR3 is 14 amino acids long. The germline V gene encodes CDR1 KGHDR and CDR2 SFDVKD.

This clonotype occurred a few times. The rearrangement links TRBV7-2 to TRBJ2-7; weak D call: TRBD2 (6 bases). V lost 5 bases and J lost 2, with 16 bases in between. There are 15 residues in the CDR3. The germline V gene has CDR1 SGHTA and CDR2 FQGNSA. In DNA form, the CDR3 reads TGTGCCAGCAGCCACGCTCCTAGCGCCACCTACGAGCAGTACTTC. Translation: CASSHAPSATYEQYF.

This clonotype was seen many times. The J gene is TRBJ1-2, the V gene TRBV24-1; D may be TRBD1 (5 bases). Germline CDR1 is KGHDR and CDR2 is SFDVKD. Trimming took 6 bases from V and 1 from J, leaving 8 bases between them. This CDR3 has 13 residues. The CDR3 nucleotides are TGTGCCACCAGTCGGGACTTTAACTATGGCTACACCTTC. It specifies CATSRDFNYGYTF.

There are a few counts of this clonotype. V is TRBV7-9 and J is TRBJ1-1, with 7 bases identical to TRBD1. CDR3 size: 15 residues. The V gene's germline CDR1 is SEHNR and CDR2 FQNEAQ (reference sequence). Trimming removed 3 bases from V and 1 base from J; junction bases left unmatched: 5. The CDR3 coding sequence is TGTGCCAGCAGCTTCAACCGGGACAGGAACACTGAAGCTTTCTTT. Its protein product is CASSFNRDRNTEAFF.